This T cell receptor (beta chain) was identified in a study of response to subunit inactivated influenza vaccine (dated by TCRdb to the late 2010s). Looking at the study overall: To follow how T cells responded to a trivalent subunit inactivated influenza vaccine, the researchers relied on deep quantitative profiling of the T cell receptor repertoire. Results and caveats for the whole study, not just this receptor: The authors suggested that each seasonal influenza vaccination may recruit only a limited number of new T cells.

The library was made by RT-PCR. Sequencing instrument: Illumina HiSeq 2500. TCRdb passed the public sequencing reads through fastp at Q25 and MiXCR, retaining productive beta sequences. Each CDR3 protein gets just one entry, which takes the most common genes and DNA from the rows behind it. In this sample the table shows around 520,000 distinct CDR3 sequences, 25% of which occur a single time. Under 2.5% of the sample is held by the ten biggest clonotypes. Germline trimming: 3 bases from V, 1 base from J; junction bases outside gene matches: 6. CDR1 SGHTA and CDR2 FQGNSA are derived from the germline V gene. From the cysteine up to the phenylalanine, the CDR3 has a length of 15 residues. The sequence is cut down to CDR3 DNA, 45 bases in frame from base 1. About this clonotype: Its antigen remains undetermined. There are no base qualities to consult, and no much larger clone falls within one base.

The input for sequencing was CD4+ T cells sorted from PBMCs, taken about 5 days after vaccination. This TCR was recovered from a man aged 45-65 years who received an inactivated influenza vaccine. Donor details come from another sample of the same person, matched by shared clones. The sequence is built from TRBV7-2 and TRBJ2-7, with 7 middle bases fitting TRBD2. The nucleotide sequence reads TGTGCCAGCAGCTTTGCGACTAGCAGATCCTACGAGCAGTACTTC. This is translated as CASSFATSRSYEQYF.